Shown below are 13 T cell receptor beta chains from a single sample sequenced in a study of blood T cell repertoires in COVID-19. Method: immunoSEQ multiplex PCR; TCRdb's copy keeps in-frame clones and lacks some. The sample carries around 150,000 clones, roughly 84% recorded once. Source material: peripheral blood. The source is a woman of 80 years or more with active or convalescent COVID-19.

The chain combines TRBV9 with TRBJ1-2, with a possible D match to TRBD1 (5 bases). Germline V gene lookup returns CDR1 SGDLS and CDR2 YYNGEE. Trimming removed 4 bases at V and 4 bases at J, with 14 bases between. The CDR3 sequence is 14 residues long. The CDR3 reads CASSTSGGVYGYTF. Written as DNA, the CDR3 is TGTGCCAGCAGCACCTCCGGAGGGGTCTATGGCTACACCTTC. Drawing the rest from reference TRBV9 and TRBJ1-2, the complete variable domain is DSGVTQTPKHLITATGQRVTLRCSPRSGDLSVYWYQQSLDQGLQFLIQYYNGEERAKGNILERFSAQQFPDLHSELNLSSLELGDSALYFCASSTSGGVYGYTFGSGTRLTVV.

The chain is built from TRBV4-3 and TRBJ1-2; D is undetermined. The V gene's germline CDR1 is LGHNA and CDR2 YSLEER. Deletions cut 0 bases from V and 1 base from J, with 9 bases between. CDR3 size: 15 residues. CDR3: CASSQDRQVNYGYTF. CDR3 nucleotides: TGCGCCAGCAGCCAAGATCGCCAGGTTAACTATGGCTACACCTTC.

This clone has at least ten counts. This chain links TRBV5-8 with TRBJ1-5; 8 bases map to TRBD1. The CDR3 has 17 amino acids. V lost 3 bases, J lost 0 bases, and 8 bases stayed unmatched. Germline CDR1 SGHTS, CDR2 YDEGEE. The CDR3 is CASSSGQGTNSNQPQHF. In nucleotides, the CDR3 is TGTGCCAGCAGCTCCGGACAGGGAACTAATAGCAATCAGCCCCAGCATTTT.

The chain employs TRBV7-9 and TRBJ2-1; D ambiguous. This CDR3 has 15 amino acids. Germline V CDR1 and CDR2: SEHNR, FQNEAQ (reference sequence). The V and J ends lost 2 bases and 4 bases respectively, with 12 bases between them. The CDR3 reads CASSLMVAEYNEQFF. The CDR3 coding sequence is TGTGCCAGCAGCTTAATGGTGGCGGAATACAATGAGCAGTTCTTC.

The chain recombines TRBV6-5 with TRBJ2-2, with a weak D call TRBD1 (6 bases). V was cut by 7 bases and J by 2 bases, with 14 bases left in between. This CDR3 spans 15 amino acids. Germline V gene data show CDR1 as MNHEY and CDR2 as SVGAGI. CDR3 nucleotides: TGTGCCAGCACGATACAGGGATCTAACACCGGGGAGCTGTTTTTT. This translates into CASTIQGSNTGELFF.

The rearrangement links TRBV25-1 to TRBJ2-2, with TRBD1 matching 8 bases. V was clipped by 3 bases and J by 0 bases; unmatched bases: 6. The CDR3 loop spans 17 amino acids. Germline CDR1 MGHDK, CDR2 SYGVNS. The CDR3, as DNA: TGTGCCAGCAGTGACCCTCAACAGGGGGCGAACACCGGGGAGCTGTTTTTT. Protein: CASSDPQQGANTGELFF. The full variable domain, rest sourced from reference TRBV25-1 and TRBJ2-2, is EADIYQTPRYLVIGTGKKITLECSQTMGHDKMYWYQQDPGMELHLIHYSYGVNSTEKGDLSSESTVSRIRTEHFPLTLESARPSHTSQYLCASSDPQQGANTGELFFGEGSRLTVL.

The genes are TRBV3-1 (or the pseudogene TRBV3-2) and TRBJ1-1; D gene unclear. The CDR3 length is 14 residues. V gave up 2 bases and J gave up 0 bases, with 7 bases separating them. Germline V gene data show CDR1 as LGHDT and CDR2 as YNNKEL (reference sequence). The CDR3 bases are TGTGCCAGCAGCCAAACAGAGTTGAACACTGAAGCTTTCTTT. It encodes CASSQTELNTEAFF.

The CDR3 nucleotides are TGTGCCAGCAGCTTAGAGGCGACTATTGGTGAGACCCAGTACTTC. It translates to CASSLEATIGETQYF. The genes are TRBV7-9 and TRBJ2-5; TRBD2 might be the D (5 bases). V lost 1 base and J lost 5, with 14 bases in between. Germline V gene sequence: CDR1 SEHNR, CDR2 FQNEAQ (reference sequence). This CDR3 has 15 residues.

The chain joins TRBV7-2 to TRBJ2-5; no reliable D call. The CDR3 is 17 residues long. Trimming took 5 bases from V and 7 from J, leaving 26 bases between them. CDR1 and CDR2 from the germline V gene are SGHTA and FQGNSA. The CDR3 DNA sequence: TGTGCCAGCAGCCCGATTGGAAATGGGCCAGGTACGAGGACCCAGTACTTC. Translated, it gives CASSPIGNGPGTRTQYF.

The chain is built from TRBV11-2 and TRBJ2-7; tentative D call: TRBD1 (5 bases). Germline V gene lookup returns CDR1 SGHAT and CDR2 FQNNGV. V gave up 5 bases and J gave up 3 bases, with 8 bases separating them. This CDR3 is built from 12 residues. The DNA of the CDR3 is TGTGCCAGCAGCATGACAGACTACGAGCAGTACTTC. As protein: CASSMTDYEQYF. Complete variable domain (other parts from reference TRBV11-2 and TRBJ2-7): EAGVAQSPRYKIIEKRQSVAFWCNPISGHATLYWYQQILGQGPKLLIQFQNNGVVDDSQLPKDRFSAERLKGVDSTLKIQPAKLEDSAVYLCASSMTDYEQYFGPGTRLTVT.

The CDR3 coding sequence is TGTGCCAGCAGTCAGGGTCGTGAGCAGTTCTTC. The encoded protein is CASSQGREQFF. The chain links TRBV12-3 or TRBV12-4 to TRBJ2-1; tentative D call: TRBD1 (5 bases). The length of the CDR3 is 11 residues. V was cut by 5 bases and J by 9 bases, with 8 bases left in between.

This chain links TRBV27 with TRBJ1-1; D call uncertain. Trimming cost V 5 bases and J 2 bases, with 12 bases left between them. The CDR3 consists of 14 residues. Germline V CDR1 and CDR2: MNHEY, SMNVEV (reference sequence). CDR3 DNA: TGTGCCAGCAGTGCGGAGGATCACAACACTGAAGCTTTCTTT. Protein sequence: CASSAEDHNTEAFF.

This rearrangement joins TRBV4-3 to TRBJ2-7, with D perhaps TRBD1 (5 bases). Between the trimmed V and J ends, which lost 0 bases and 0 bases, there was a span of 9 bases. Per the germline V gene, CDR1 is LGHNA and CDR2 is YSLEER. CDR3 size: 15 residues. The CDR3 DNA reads TGCGCCAGCAGCCAAGATGAGACAGCCTCCTACGAGCAGTACTTC. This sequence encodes CASSQDETASYEQYF.